The 16 T cell receptor beta chains presented below share a single source sample, sequenced in a study of response to subunit inactivated influenza vaccine. TCRdb fed the RT-PCR reads into MiXCR, producing one record per CDR3 protein. The data show over 400,000 distinct CDR3 sequences, approximately 13% seen once. Source: PBMCs from blood, taken roughly 48 days after vaccination. The receptors stem from a man aged 50-59 years who received an inactivated influenza vaccine.

The sample holds many counts of this clonotype. The chain has TRBV7-9 and TRBJ2-1; perhaps TRBD1 as D (5 bases). Germline V gives CDR1 SEHNR, CDR2 FQNEAQ (reference sequence). V was pared by 2 bases and J by 10 bases, with 9 bases between. There are 12 residues in the CDR3. CDR3 amino acids: CASSLIGAEQFF. In DNA, the CDR3 is TGTGCCAGCAGCTTAATTGGGGCAGAGCAGTTCTTC.

V is TRBV21-1 and J is TRBJ2-7; TRBD2 is the table's D call, not checked against the DNA. TRBV21-1 is a pseudogene segment. The CDR3 extends over 14 amino acids. CDR3 amino acids: CAIHRSREWYEQYF. Written as DNA, the CDR3 is TGTGCCATACACCGGTCGCGGGAGTGGTACGAGCAGTACTTC.

This clonotype has ten or more counts. The chain is built from TRBV10-3 and TRBJ2-7, with 9 bases identical to TRBD1. The CDR3 extends over 13 amino acids. With V trimmed by 5 bases and J by 6 bases, 5 bases remained unmatched. CDR1 and CDR2 from the germline V gene are ENHRY and SYGVKD. The chain's CDR3 is CAISSQGAIEQYF. The CDR3 DNA follows: TGTGCCATCAGTTCACAGGGGGCTATCGAGCAGTACTTC.

This clonotype turned up a few times. The J gene is TRBJ2-3, the V gene TRBV4-1; D may be TRBD2 (6 bases). The germline V gene has CDR1 MGHRA and CDR2 YSYEKL. The CDR3 totals 14 residues. The V and J ends lost 2 bases and 4 bases respectively, with 10 bases between them. CDR3 sequence: CASSQRGNADTQYF. The DNA of the CDR3 is TGCGCCAGCAGCCAACGGGGGAACGCAGATACGCAGTATTTT.

The J gene is TRBJ1-1, the V gene TRBV6-5; D gene uncertain. CDR3 length: 14 amino acids. Germline V gene data show CDR1 as MNHEY and CDR2 as SVGAGI. The germline V and J ends were trimmed by 2 bases and 5 bases, with 12 bases remaining between them. The CDR3 DNA sequence: TGTGCCAGCAGTTACCCCAAAACGGGAACTGAAGCTTTCTTT. Translation gives CASSYPKTGTEAFF.

This clonotype was observed a handful of times. This chain uses TRBV5-6 with TRBJ2-1; 9 bases are shared with TRBD2. CDR3 size: 16 residues. V lost 7 bases, J lost 6 bases, and 14 bases stayed unmatched. CDR1 is SGHDT, CDR2 YYEEEE, per germline. The CDR3 DNA reads as TGTGCCAGCGGGCCCCCTAGCGGGAATAGGTTCAATGAGCAGTTCTTC. This codes for CASGPPSGNRFNEQFF.

The rearrangement uses TRBV2 and TRBJ2-4; TRBD2 aligns across 11 bases. CDR3 length: 16 amino acids. The V gene's germline CDR1 is SNHLY and CDR2 FYNNEI. Unmatched junction bases numbered 11, after V lost 5 bases and J lost 8 bases. CDR3 amino acids: CASSRGSGRAADIQYF. In nucleotides, the CDR3 is TGTGCCAGCAGTCGTGGTAGCGGGAGGGCCGCGGACATTCAGTACTTC. The full variable domain, completed using reference TRBV2 and TRBJ2-4, is EPEVTQTPSHQVTQMGQEVILRCVPISNHLYFYWYRQILGQKVEFLVSFYNNEISEKSEIFDDQFSVERPDGSNFTLKIRSTKLEDSAMYFCASSRGSGRAADIQYFGAGTRLSVL.

In its sample, this clonotype was seen a few times. CDR3 protein: CASSRRTEETQYF. CDR3 sequence (DNA): TGTGCCAGCAGCCGCCGGACGGAGGAGACCCAGTACTTC. The V and J genes are TRBV7-3 and TRBJ2-5; no reliable D call. Per the germline V gene, CDR1 is SGHTA and CDR2 is FQGTGA. The CDR3 has 13 amino acids. V lost 5 bases and J lost 5, with 12 bases in between.

This chain connects TRBV7-2 to TRBJ1-1; 8 nucleotides agree with TRBD1. V was clipped by 6 bases and J by 4 bases; unmatched bases: 7. This CDR3 region has 14 residues. CDR1 is SGHTA and CDR2 is FQGNSA in the germline V gene. CDR3 protein: CASRQSGGGTEAFF. The CDR3 DNA is TGTGCCAGCAGGCAATCAGGGGGCGGCACTGAAGCTTTCTTT. The full variable domain, its missing parts supplied by reference TRBV7-2 and TRBJ1-1, is GAGVSQSPSNKVTEKGKDVELRCDPISGHTALYWYRQSLGQGLEFLIYFQGNSAPDKSGLPSDRFSAERTGGSVSTLTIQRTQQEDSAVYLCASRQSGGGTEAFFGQGTRLTVV.

This clonotype has just a few counts. The chain recombines TRBV15 with TRBJ2-3, with TRBD2 identical over 9 bases. Germline V gene sequence: CDR1 LNHNV, CDR2 YYDKDF (reference sequence). The CDR3 totals 16 residues. Trimming cost V 1 base and J 4 bases; bases outside gene matches: 6. CDR3 DNA sequence: TGTGCCACCAGCAGAGGCGCTAGCGGGAACGCAGATACGCAGTATTTT. The encoded protein is CATSRGASGNADTQYF.

This clonotype was seen many times. J is TRBJ2-1 and V is TRBV20-1, with D perhaps TRBD2 (7 bases). The ends were cut back, 8 bases at V and 6 bases at J, with 20 bases in the middle. CDR1 and CDR2 from the germline V gene are DFQATT and SNEGSKA (reference sequence). This CDR3 contains 14 residues. CDR3 nucleotide sequence: TGCAGTCTCACCCGGGGGGCTAGAAGCAATGAGCAGTTCTTC. Translated, it gives CSLTRGARSNEQFF.

This clonotype was seen at least ten times. The J gene is TRBJ2-3, the V gene TRBV20-1; either TRBD1 or TRBD2 may fit D (6 bases each). With 3 bases removed from V and 2 bases from J, the gap between germline ends came to 18 bases. This CDR3 is built from 16 residues. Germline V lookup: CDR1 DFQATT, CDR2 SNEGSKA (reference sequence). This chain's CDR3 is CSASGEAVGATDTQYF. As DNA, the CDR3 is TGCAGTGCTAGTGGGGAGGCAGTGGGGGCCACAGATACGCAGTATTTT.

The chain joins TRBV15 to TRBJ2-3; no reliable D call. This CDR3 spans 13 amino acids. V lost 5 bases and J 4 bases, leaving 10 bases between the germline ends. Germline values: CDR1 LNHNV, CDR2 YYDKDF (reference sequence). This chain's CDR3 is CATSLLAADTQYF. In nucleotides, the CDR3 is TGTGCCACCAGCCTCCTCGCCGCAGATACGCAGTATTTT.

The table lists this clonotype with a few counts. The rearrangement joins TRBV20-1 to TRBJ2-3; 9 nucleotides match TRBD2. The V segment lost 0 bases and the J segment 2 bases; nucleotides outside the gene matches: 6. Germline CDR1 DFQATT, CDR2 SNEGSKA (reference sequence). This CDR3 spans 16 amino acids. CDR3 sequence (DNA): TGCAGTGCTAGAGATGGGTCTAGCGGGATCACAGATACGCAGTATTTT. Translated, it gives CSARDGSSGITDTQYF.

The chain combines TRBV29-1 with TRBJ2-7; perhaps TRBD1 as D (5 bases). CDR1 and CDR2 (germline): SQVTM, ANQGSEA. Trimming cost V 2 bases and J 2 bases, with 16 bases left between them. This CDR3 is built from 15 residues. The CDR3 bases are TGCAGCGTTGAATCTCGCGGTGCAGGGCCCTACGAGCAGTACTTC. Protein: CSVESRGAGPYEQYF.

The CDR3 sequence is CASGLGWDRGAGELFF. The DNA of the CDR3 is TGTGCTAGTGGTTTGGGCTGGGACAGGGGAGCCGGGGAGCTGTTTTTT. The genes are TRBV12-5 and TRBJ2-2, with 10 bases fitting TRBD1. CDR1 and CDR2 from the germline V gene are LGHNT and FRNRAP. The CDR3 has 16 residues. V shed 1 base, J shed 6 bases, and the junction held 5 bases outside the gene matches.